This T cell receptor (beta chain) was sequenced for a study of post-analysis software for immune sequencing data. Study overall: The disease courses spanned relapsing-remitting, secondary progressive and progressive-relapsing forms of multiple sclerosis.

The sample holds a few counts of this clonotype. What it binds is unknown. One base away lies a much larger clone, so this may be a sequencing read error. The TCR beta cDNA libraries carried unique molecular identifiers. With roughly 0.85 to 11 million T cells as the source, approximately 500,000 cDNA molecules resulted. TCRdb analysed the PCR reads with MiXCR anew, one entry per CDR3 protein. The table records about 260,000 distinct CDR3 sequences, 30% to 45% of them present only once. Study-wide findings and caveats: Comparison with controls showed significantly lower normalized Chao1 diversity in multiple sclerosis patients. Clustering by F measure revealed strong co-clustering among samples prepared together in one batch.

The sequence was collected from a girl aged 10 to 17 with multiple sclerosis. Sequenced: blood.

CDR3 DNA sequence: TGTGCCAGCAGGGGGACTAGCGGATCCTACAATGAGCAGTACTTC. It translates to CASRGTSGSYNEQYF. This chain uses TRBV6-1 with TRBJ2-1; 11 bases fit TRBD2. The end of the DNA is better explained by TRBJ2-7, so the J call may be wrong. The CDR3 runs to 15 residues. Germline CDR1 and CDR2: MNHNS and SASEGT.